This TCR beta chain was observed in a study of cytomegalovirus exposure and HLA in healthy donors. Donors were nominally healthy when sampled, though unrecorded immune exposures were likely. General study results and limits: Reports credit the classifier with highly specific, highly sensitive diagnosis of cytomegalovirus status.

Only a few counts were recorded for this clone. Its target is unknown. The PCR was carried out with 60 Vbeta primers and 13 Jbeta primers. Produced via immunoSEQ multiplex PCR; TCRdb's table is partial and in-frame only. This sample has some 170,000 clones, with approximately 80% found just once. This clonotype was obtained from a man aged 35-49 years in good health and CMV-seronegative. The sequenced sample was PBMCs.

CDR3 sequence (DNA): TGTGCCACAAGCGGTCACGGATATGGCTACACCTTC. As protein: CATSGHGYGYTF. This chain links TRBV21-1 with TRBJ1-2. TRBV21-1 constitutes a pseudogene. This CDR3 is 12 amino acids long.